This T cell receptor beta chain came from a study of vaccination effects on CD4 cells after COVID-19 (dated 2022 in TCRdb). For the study in its entirety: In the ViraFEST assay, PBMC were stimulated with viral peptide pools, and antigen-specific CD4+ T cell clonotypes were then identified by expansion using TCR sequencing. Post-vaccine samples across the study were collected a median of 72 days after the second dose, with a range of 14 to 241. Each well held around 2 million PBMC cultured in IMDM containing roughly 5% human AB serum, approximately 10 IU/ml IL-2 and gentamicin, along with around 9.4 ug/ml peptides. The study compared SARS-CoV-2 spike-specific CD4+ TCR repertoires before and after mRNA vaccination in COVID-19 convalescent patients and infection-naive vaccine recipients. The full study included roughly 11 COVID-19 convalescent patients and a handful of SARS-CoV-2-naive healthy vaccine recipients. In the study, cultures from other donors were sequenced using the Oncomine TCR Beta short-read assay on an Illumina iSeq 100.

Libraries were made using the immunoSEQ multiplex PCR assay. DNA from the cultured and isolated CD4+ T cells underwent TCR beta CDR3 sequencing. Regarding the original processing steps: Non-productive TCR sequences were removed, reads were trimmed to the CDR3 region, and CDR3s of at least 7 amino acids were retained. The MANAFEST web app was used to pick out antigen-specific clonotypes by comparing their expansion in peptide wells with that in reference cultures. To count as positive, a clone had to show expansion at FDR<0.05 compared with the reference and with all other wells, an odds ratio above 5, and a frequency above 0.1% in two replicate wells. Cross-reactive clonotypes were defined as significantly expanded in SARS-CoV-2 spike wells and in at least one common cold coronavirus spike condition. CDR3 similarity was assessed by Levenshtein distance with the stringdist R package, and unrooted trees were built with ape in R 3.6.1. TCRdb limited this immuneACCESS table to in-frame rearrangements with V and J called. A share of clones is missing; checked studies link under half to unresolved V genes, and the rest is unexplained. The V and J calls and the clone size are those of that table, but D and trimming were determined from the DNA. This sample has about 73,000 clones in its table, and 65% to 80% of those were observed once. The ten biggest clones cover less than 2.5% of the sample.

This clone was seen just once. The specificity of this receptor is unknown. No base qualities exist here, and no much larger clone lies one base off it. Measured from the cysteine to the phenylalanine, the CDR3 is 16 residues long. The DNA shown is the 48-base CDR3, in frame from base 1. Based on the germline V gene, the CDR1 and CDR2 sequences are SGHRS and YFSETQ. V and J are trimmed by 2 bases and 6 bases, and the gene matches miss 9 bases of the junction. After 10 days of culture, CD4+ T cells were isolated with the EasySep CD4+ T cell isolation kit. Each participant got two doses of an mRNA SARS-CoV-2 vaccine, either BNT162b2 or mRNA-1273. Healthy vaccine recipients had no prior SARS-CoV-2 infection, confirmed by negative nucleocapsid antibodies before and after vaccination. On days 3 and 7, half of the culture medium was replaced with fresh IL-2-containing medium. Unless noted otherwise, every peptide stimulation condition was grown in triplicate wells. Using Ficoll-Paque Plus gradient centrifugation, PBMC were separated from whole blood and then either used fresh or cryopreserved at -140C. Genomic DNA was extracted from cultured CD4+ T cells with the QIAamp micro DNA kit.

Broader findings and caveats from the paper: At late post-vaccination timepoints, both infection-induced and vaccine-induced clones showed marked clonal contraction, consistent with waning T cell responses. Among healthy vaccine recipients, nearly all vaccine-induced clones were SARS-CoV-2 mono-reactive, and just 1 of 255 was cross-reactive with common cold coronaviruses. Limitations of the study were the small number of convalescent patients and the absence of early post-infection timepoints.

This TCR came from a human donor who received a COVID-19 vaccine. The sample consisted of CD4+ T cells from PBMCs cultured without peptide, taken after COVID-19 vaccination. This receptor chain uses TRBV5-1 and TRBJ2-2; TRBD1 matches 8 bases in the middle. The CDR3 protein: CASSLPDREEAGELFF. The nucleotides are TGCGCCAGCAGCTTACCGGACAGGGAGGAGGCCGGGGAGCTGTTTTTT.